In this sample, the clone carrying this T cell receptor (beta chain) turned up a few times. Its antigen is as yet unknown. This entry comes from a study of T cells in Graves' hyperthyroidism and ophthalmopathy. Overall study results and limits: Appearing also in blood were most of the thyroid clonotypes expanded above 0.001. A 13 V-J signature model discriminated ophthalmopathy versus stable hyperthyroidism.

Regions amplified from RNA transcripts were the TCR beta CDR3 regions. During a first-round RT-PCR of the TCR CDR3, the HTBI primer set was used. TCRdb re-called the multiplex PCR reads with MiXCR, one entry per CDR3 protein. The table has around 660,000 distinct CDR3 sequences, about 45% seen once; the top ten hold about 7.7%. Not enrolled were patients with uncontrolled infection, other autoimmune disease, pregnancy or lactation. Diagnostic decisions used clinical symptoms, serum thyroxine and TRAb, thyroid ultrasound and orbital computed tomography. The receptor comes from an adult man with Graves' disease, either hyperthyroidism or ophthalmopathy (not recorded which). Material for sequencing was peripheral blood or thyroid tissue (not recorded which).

Here the CDR3 reads CSAGSNEKLFF. CDR3 in DNA: TGCAGTGCCGGGTCTAATGAAAAACTGTTTTTT. The V call is TRBV20-1, the J call TRBJ1-4, with D unclear. This CDR3 spans 11 amino acids. Germline V gene data show CDR1 as DFQATT and CDR2 as SNEGSKA (reference sequence). The ends were cut back, 6 bases at V and 3 bases at J, with 5 bases in the middle.